Below are 26 T cell receptor beta chains sequenced from a single sample in a study of tissue T cells after allogeneic stem cell transplantation. Time point here: mouse harvest day 14 after allogeneic transplant. Mouse grafts combined 10^7 T-cell-depleted bone marrow cells with 10^6 splenic CD5+ T cells. Some clones are missing from TCRdb's copy, which holds only in-frame ones; the method was immunoSEQ multiplex PCR. The sample holds 3,000 to 4,000 clones; 50% are singletons and the top ten take around 23%. Source material: gut tissue. The receptors shown here come from a female BALB/c mouse given C57BL/6 T cells with graft-versus-host disease after an allogeneic hematopoietic cell transplant.

On this clone itself: Genes and germline come from the mouse. The read terminates 1 residue before the CDR3 end, so the remaining end is supplied by the germline J gene. The J gene is TRBJ1-4, the V gene TRBV23; the table's D call, TRBD1, has no DNA check behind it. CDR1 is KGHTA, CDR2 FQNQQP, per germline. The CDR3 has 15 residues. Incomplete CDR3 DNA: TGCTCCAGCAGTCAACCGGGACAGGGGACCGAAAGATTATTT. It encodes CSSSQPGQGTERLF. The entire CDR3 reads CSSSQPGQGTERLFF.

This clone was counted between two and nine times. Gene names denote mouse genes. The sequence runs out 1 residue before the end of the CDR3; the remainder is reconstructed from the germline J gene. The genes are TRBV26 and TRBJ1-2, with D maybe TRBD1 (6 bases). Trimming pared 4 bases from V and 3 bases from J, leaving 6 bases between. The CDR3 sequence is 12 residues long. Germline CDR1 reads KGHPV; CDR2 reads FQNQEV (reference sequence). The sequenced CDR3 bases are TGTGCCAGCAGTCGGACAGACTCCGACTACACC. The encoded protein is CASSRTDSDYT. The CDR3 in its entirety is CASSRTDSDYTF.

This clone was detected only a few times. The gene names given are mouse names. The read halts 1 residue ahead of the CDR3 end, with the missing end drawn from the germline J gene. This sequence joins TRBV12-1 and TRBJ2-7; 10 bases fit TRBD2. CDR3 size: 14 residues. The ends lost 0 bases at V and 4 bases at J; junction bases unmatched: 2. The germline CDR1 and CDR2 sequences are SGHSN and HYEKVE. CDR3: CASSLGDWGYEQYF. Partial CDR3 DNA: TGTGCCAGCTCTCTCGGGGACTGGGGTTATGAACAGTAC.

As for this clone: Each gene name is a mouse one. The read ends 1 residue before the CDR3 terminus; that terminus is restored from the germline J gene. The chain combines TRBV29 with TRBJ1-2; D is unclear. The CDR3 has 14 residues. Trimming removed 0 bases from V and 0 bases from J, with 5 bases in between. Germline V gene lookup returns CDR1 MSHET and CDR2 SYDVDS. The CDR3 spells CASSLSTPNSDYTF. CDR3 bases read: TGTGCTAGCAGTTTATCAACACCAAACTCCGACTACACC. The entire variable domain, with the rest obtained from reference TRBV29 and TRBJ1-2, is as follows: DMKVTQMPRYLIKRMGENVLLECGQDMSHETMYWYRQDPGLGLQLIYISYDVDSNSEGDIPKGYRVSRKKREHFSLILDSAKTNQTSVYFCASSLSTPNSDYTFGSGTRLLVI.

This clone was picked up a small number of times. Genes and germline come from the mouse. Sequencing ends 1 residue short of the CDR3 end; the germline J gene provides the rest. The V and J genes are TRBV16 and TRBJ1-3, with a tentative D call TRBD1 (5 bases). The CDR3 runs to 17 residues. CDR1 is SGHSA, CDR2 FRNQAP, per germline. Trimming stripped 3 bases from V and 0 bases from J, with 15 bases between. The sequenced part of the CDR3 DNA is TGTGCAAGCAGCTTTTCCGACAGCCTAAATTCTGGAAATACGCTCTAT. As protein: CASSFSDSLNSGNTLY. The CDR3 in its entirety is CASSFSDSLNSGNTLYF.

Points on this clone: These gene names are mouse names. The read falls 1 residue short of the CDR3 end, and the missing part is taken from the germline J gene. The gene calls are TRBV20 and TRBJ2-5; D uncertain. V lost 6 bases to trimming and J lost 3 bases, with 10 bases between them. The germline CDR1 and CDR2 sequences are GFQATS and STVNSAI. The CDR3 totals 12 residues. The CDR3 sequence is CGALRGQDTQYF. The sequenced part of the CDR3 DNA is TGTGGTGCCCTACGGGGACAAGACACCCAGTAC.

Concerning this clone: Gene names follow the mouse nomenclature. Coverage ceases 1 residue before the CDR3 finishes, and the germline J gene fills in the end. The V gene is TRBV3, the J gene TRBJ2-7, with D perhaps matching TRBD2 (7 bases). The germline V gene has CDR1 SNHLY and CDR2 FYNGKV (reference sequence). The CDR3 has 14 amino acids. V gave up 0 bases and J gave up 2 bases, with 8 bases separating them. CDR3 DNA (partial): TGTGCCAGCAGCTTAGCTGGGGGGCCCTATGAACAGTAC. It translates to CASSLAGGPYEQY. The full-length CDR3 reads as CASSLAGGPYEQYF. The full variable domain, with the rest looked up from reference TRBV3 and TRBJ2-7, is GPKVLQIPSHQIIDMGQMVTLNCDPVSNHLYFYWYKQILGQQMEFLVNFYNGKVMEKSKLFKDQFSVERPDGSYFTLKIQPTALEDSAVYFCASSLAGGPYEQYFGPGTRLTVL.

On this clone: Here the gene names and germline are mouse. The sequence runs out 1 residue before the end of the CDR3; the remainder is reconstructed from the germline J gene. V is TRBV23 and J is TRBJ2-5; TRBD2 is the table's D call and was not checked against the DNA. In germline, CDR1 is KGHTA, CDR2 FQNQQP. The CDR3 is 14 residues long. The chain's CDR3 is CSSRRLGLQDTQYF. The sequenced part of the CDR3 DNA is TGCTCCAGCAGGCGACTGGGGCTCCAAGACACCCAGTAC.

This clone counts as large (0.1 to 1%). These gene names are mouse names. Read coverage stops 1 residue before the CDR3 terminus; the germline J gene supplies the remainder. J is TRBJ2-7 and V is TRBV12-1; TRBD2 might be the D (6 bases). Trimming cost V 2 bases and J 3 bases, with 10 bases left between them. Germline V gene sequence: CDR1 SGHSN, CDR2 HYEKVE. CDR3 size: 13 residues. This chain's CDR3 is CASSPRDFYEQYF. CDR3 DNA, as far as it was read: TGTGCCAGCTCTCCTCGGGACTTCTATGAACAGTAC. Complete variable domain (other parts from reference TRBV12-1 and TRBJ2-7): DSGVVQSPRHIIKEKGGRSVLTCIPISGHSNVVWYQQTLGKELKFLIQHYEKVERDKGFLPSRFSVQQFDDYHSEMNMSALELEDSAMYFCASSPRDFYEQYFGPGTRLTVL.

Notes on this clone: These gene names are mouse names. The read halts 1 residue ahead of the CDR3 end, with the missing end drawn from the germline J gene. The sample holds other DNA sequences that translate to the same CDR3. The chain employs TRBV26 and TRBJ2-5; possible D gene TRBD1, 5 bases. V was cut by 2 bases and J by 5 bases, with 5 bases left in between. Germline V CDR1 and CDR2: KGHPV, FQNQEV (reference sequence). The CDR3 extends over 12 amino acids. CDR3 sequence reads: CASSLRGDTQYF. Partial CDR3 DNA: TGTGCCAGCAGTCTGAGGGGAGACACCCAGTAC.

This clone was seen a handful of times. Gene names and germline refer to mouse. Sequencing ends 1 residue short of the CDR3 end; the germline J gene provides the rest. The chain uses TRBV16 and TRBJ2-5, with 10 bases aligning to TRBD2. V gave up 5 bases and J gave up 4 bases; unmatched junction bases: 6. CDR1 is SGHSA, CDR2 FRNQAP, per germline. The CDR3 loop spans 15 amino acids. The CDR3: CASSPSTGGKDTQYF. CDR3 DNA, as far as it was read: TGTGCAAGCAGCCCGTCGACTGGGGGGAAAGACACCCAGTAC.

This clone was observed a single time. Gene names and germline refer to mouse. The read ends 1 residue shy of where the CDR3 ends; the end is completed using the germline J gene. The chain links TRBV4 to TRBJ2-7; 11 bases are a match to TRBD2. Losses at the gene ends were 5 bases for V and 6 bases for J; bases not matched to a gene: 9. The CDR3 spans 15 residues. Germline assignment: CDR1 LGHDT and CDR2 YNNKQL (reference sequence). The CDR3 here is CASSLAGTGGREQYF. The DNA read from the CDR3 is TGTGCCAGCAGCCTGGCCGGGACTGGGGGACGTGAACAGTAC.

As regards this clone: The germline and genes are mouse ones. CDR3 amino acids: CASSPHRGQEVFF. The part of the CDR3 DNA that was read is TGTGCCAGCAGTCCCCACAGGGGGCAAGAAGTCTTC. The chain couples TRBV26 to TRBJ1-1; TRBD1 matches at 9 bases. The observed sequence ends 1 residue before the CDR3 terminus, with the missing tail filled in from the germline J gene. Unmatched junction bases numbered 4, after V lost 4 bases and J lost 7 bases. CDR1 is KGHPV, CDR2 FQNQEV, per germline (reference sequence). The CDR3 runs to 13 residues.

As regards this clone: The gene names here belong to mouse. The sequenced CDR3 bases are TGTGCCAGCAGTCGCAGGGGGTTTAACTATGCTGAGCAGTTC. This codes for CASSRRGFNYAEQF. The complete CDR3 sequence is CASSRRGFNYAEQFF. The chain has TRBV15 and TRBJ2-1; TRBD1 aligns across 7 bases. The read is 1 residue too short to cover the CDR3 end, so that end is filled in from the germline J gene. With 5 bases clipped from V and 0 bases from J, the junction kept 4 bases outside the gene matches. Germline CDR1 is SGHND and CDR2 is FRSKSL. The CDR3 contains 15 residues.

This clone was detected only a few times. Gene names are mouse gene names. The sequence runs out 1 residue before the end of the CDR3; the remainder is reconstructed from the germline J gene. The chain carries TRBV26 and TRBJ1-1, with D possibly TRBD1 on 5 matching bases. The V gene lost 6 bases and the J gene lost 0 bases, with 8 bases spanning the gap. Per germline, CDR1 KGHPV and CDR2 FQNQEV (reference sequence). The CDR3 runs to 13 residues. The chain's CDR3 is CASRRGQNTEVFF. CDR3 DNA, as far as it was read: TGTGCCAGCAGACGGGGACAGAACACAGAAGTCTTC.

The sample holds a few counts of this clone. Gene names refer to mouse genes. The read is 1 residue too short to cover the CDR3 end, so that end is filled in from the germline J gene. This chain connects TRBV31 to TRBJ1-1; 7 bases match TRBD1. V trimming: 3 bases; J trimming: 1 base; junction bases outside the gene matches: 2. The germline V gene has CDR1 GKSSPN and CDR2 SITVG. This CDR3 has 13 residues. The chain's CDR3 is CAWSRQGNTEVFF. The CDR3 bases that were read are TGTGCCTGGAGCCGACAGGGAAACACAGAAGTCTTC.

Notes on this clone: The genes are named according to mouse. The read ends 1 residue before the CDR3 terminus; that terminus is restored from the germline J gene. V gene TRBV26 combines with J gene TRBJ1-3; no firm D call. The ends were cut back, 4 bases at V and 0 bases at J, with 7 bases in the middle. Germline V CDR1 and CDR2: KGHPV, FQNQEV (reference sequence). This CDR3 contains 14 residues. The CDR3 loop is CASSPSLSGNTLYF. The CDR3 bases that were read are TGTGCCAGCAGTCCCAGCCTTTCTGGAAATACGCTCTAT.

Regarding this clone: The germline and genes are mouse ones. CDR3 bases read: TGTGCCAGCAGTCCGACAGGGGGCACCGGGCAGCTCTAC. It yields the protein CASSPTGGTGQLY. The entire CDR3 reads CASSPTGGTGQLYF. The rearrangement links TRBV26 to TRBJ2-2, with TRBD1 identical over 9 bases. From the germline J gene comes the end of the CDR3, since the read stops 1 residue before it. The length of the CDR3 is 14 residues. In germline, CDR1 is KGHPV, CDR2 FQNQEV (reference sequence). The ends lost 4 bases at V and 4 bases at J; junction bases unmatched: 1.

This clone has just a few counts. Each gene name is a mouse one. The read terminates 1 residue ahead of where the CDR3 ends, so the germline J gene completes it. The gene calls are TRBV15 and TRBJ2-4, with 8 bases matching TRBD1. The V gene's germline CDR1 is SGHND and CDR2 FRSKSL. J gave up 3 bases and V 5 bases, and 4 bases lay outside the gene matches. The CDR3 spans 14 residues. CDR3: CASSIGQGQNTLYF. The sequenced part of the CDR3 DNA is TGTGCCAGCAGTATCGGACAGGGCCAAAACACCTTGTAC.

This clone occurred a few times. Gene names denote mouse genes. The read finishes 1 residue shy of the CDR3 end, and the germline J gene is used to complete it. This chain uses TRBV16 with TRBJ1-4; D might be TRBD1 (6 bases). Trimming shortened V by 0 bases and J by 3 bases, and 8 bases separated the two germline ends. In germline, CDR1 is SGHSA, CDR2 FRNQAP. This CDR3 has 15 amino acids. The CDR3 bases that were read are TGTGCAAGCAGCTTAGAAGGACAGACCAACGAAAGATTATTT. It translates to CASSLEGQTNERLF. The entire CDR3 protein reads CASSLEGQTNERLFF.

This clone was recorded a few times. Genes and germline are mouse. The sequence runs out 1 residue before the end of the CDR3; the remainder is reconstructed from the germline J gene. This chain uses TRBV26 with TRBJ2-7; D uncertain. Germline CDR1 KGHPV, CDR2 FQNQEV (reference sequence). V dropped 4 bases and J dropped 2 bases, with 0 bases sitting between them. This CDR3 has 10 amino acids. Partial CDR3 DNA: TGTGCCAGCAGTCCCTATGAACAGTAC. Amino acids: CASSPYEQY. The whole CDR3 reads CASSPYEQYF.

For this clone: Gene labels here are mouse ones. The read falls 1 residue short of the CDR3 end, and the missing part is taken from the germline J gene. The chain couples TRBV16 to TRBJ1-4; perhaps TRBD1 as D (6 bases). The germline CDR1 and CDR2 sequences are SGHSA and FRNQAP. The CDR3 consists of 13 residues. With 6 bases removed from V and 3 bases from J, the gap between germline ends came to 8 bases. Here the CDR3 reads CASRGTTNERLFF. The sequenced CDR3 bases are TGTGCAAGCAGGGGGACAACCAACGAAAGATTATTT. Based on the CDR3 plus reference TRBV16 and TRBJ1-4, the full variable domain is NAGVIQTPRHKVTGKGQEATLWCEPISGHSAVFWYRQTIVQGLEFLTYFRNQAPIDDSGMPKERFSAQMPNQSHSTLKIQSTQPQDSAVYLCASRGTTNERLFFGHGTKLSVL.

By share of the sample, this clone is large. Here the gene names and germline are mouse. The sequence runs out 1 residue before the end of the CDR3; the remainder is reconstructed from the germline J gene. The chain employs TRBV26 and TRBJ1-2, with D possibly TRBD1 on 6 matching bases. Looked up from germline, CDR1 is KGHPV and CDR2 is FQNQEV (reference sequence). Between the trimmed V and J ends, which lost 4 bases and 3 bases, there was a span of 9 bases. The CDR3 length is 13 residues. The CDR3 region is CASSHREDSDYTF. The sequenced CDR3 bases are TGTGCCAGCAGTCACAGGGAGGACTCCGACTACACC.

This clone was picked up a small number of times. Mouse germline and gene names are used. Read data end 1 residue before the CDR3 end; the end is taken from the germline J gene. The chain recombines TRBV12-1 with TRBJ2-4; D gene unclear. The length of the CDR3 is 14 residues. Deletions cut 0 bases from V and 1 base from J, with 7 bases between. From germline, CDR1 is SGHSN and CDR2 HYEKVE. Incomplete CDR3 DNA: TGTGCCAGCTCTCTCGAATGGGGTCAAAACACCTTGTAC. Translation: CASSLEWGQNTLY. The entire CDR3 protein reads CASSLEWGQNTLYF.

Note on this clone: The genes and germline here are from mouse. The read finishes 1 residue shy of the CDR3 end, and the germline J gene is used to complete it. The chain links TRBV26 to TRBJ2-3, with TRBD1 matching 7 bases. The ends lost 6 bases at V and 0 bases at J; junction bases unmatched: 6. Germline lookup yields CDR1 KGHPV and CDR2 FQNQEV (reference sequence). This CDR3 has 15 residues. CDR3 DNA, as far as it was read: TGTGCCAGCAGGAAGACAGGGCCTAGTGCAGAAACGCTGTAT. Amino acid sequence: CASRKTGPSAETLY. From start to end, the CDR3 is CASRKTGPSAETLYF.

With respect to this clone: Gene labels here are mouse ones. With the read ending 1 residue before the CDR3 end, the germline J gene is used to fill in that end. Other DNA sequences of this sample code for an identical CDR3. The chain uses TRBV2 and TRBJ2-7; 8 bases match TRBD2. Germline V gene lookup returns CDR1 LGHNA and CDR2 YSYQKL. This CDR3 contains 14 residues. V lost 1 base to trimming and J lost 7 bases; unmatched junction nucleotides: 6. CDR3 residues: CASSQVGGAGEQYF. Incomplete CDR3 DNA: TGTGCCAGCAGCCAAGTGGGGGGGGCGGGGGAACAGTAC.